One and the same sample provided the 8 T cell receptor beta chains below, sequenced in a study of PD-L1 blockade in urothelial cancer. TCRdb keeps only in-frame clones here, not all; method: immunoSEQ multiplex PCR. The profile shows about 63,000 clones, about four fifths of them singletons. The time point denotes: pretreatment peripheral blood. The starting material was PBMCs, obtained around atezolizumab (anti-PD-L1) treatment. The receptor source for this set is a man in his 70s with urothelial cancer.

This chain connects TRBV5-1 to TRBJ1-2; D is ambiguous. CDR1 SGHRS and CDR2 YFSETQ come from the germline V gene. The CDR3 totals 14 residues. The ends were cut back, 4 bases at V and 5 bases at J, with 15 bases in the middle. The CDR3 nucleotides are TGCGCCAGCAGCGCACCGGAGAGCTCTTATGGCTACACCTTC. Translating gives CASSAPESSYGYTF.

CDR3 nucleotide sequence: TGTGCCAGCAGTGAGGCTCTAGCGGGCACCGGGGAGCTGTTTTTT. Its translation: CASSEALAGTGELFF. The rearrangement links TRBV6-1 to TRBJ2-2; 8 bases agree with TRBD2. J gave up 4 bases and V 3 bases, and 4 bases lay outside the gene matches. CDR3 length: 15 amino acids. The V gene's germline CDR1 is MNHNS and CDR2 SASEGT.

This chain connects TRBV25-1 to TRBJ2-5; 10 bases map to TRBD1. Germline-derived CDR1 and CDR2 are MGHDK and SYGVNS. The CDR3 consists of 15 residues. The V gene end was trimmed by 2 bases and the J gene end by 5 bases; junction bases not matched to a gene: 5. In nucleotides, the CDR3 is TGTGCCAGCAGTGAAAGACAGGGGGCGGATGAGACCCAGTACTTC. Its protein is CASSERQGADETQYF.

The genes are TRBV5-5 and TRBJ1-6; D may be TRBD1 (5 bases). Trimming took off 4 bases at V and 7 bases at J, with 15 bases between the two ends. This CDR3 region has 15 residues. Germline-derived CDR1 and CDR2 are SGHKS and YYEKEE (reference sequence). CDR3 in amino acids: CASSAATGLNSPLHF. CDR3 nucleotides: TGTGCCAGCAGCGCAGCCACAGGTCTAAATTCACCCCTCCACTTT. Filled out from reference TRBV5-5 and TRBJ1-6, the complete variable domain reads DAGVTQSPTHLIKTRGQQVTLRCSPISGHKSVSWYQQVLGQGPQFIFQYYEKEERGRGNFPDRFSARQFPNYSSELNVNALLLGDSALYLCASSAATGLNSPLHFGNGTRLTVT.

The J gene is TRBJ2-5, the V gene TRBV4-3; 7 nucleotides align to TRBD2. J gave up 4 bases and V 0 bases, and 5 bases lay outside the gene matches. Germline V gene lookup returns CDR1 LGHNA and CDR2 YSLEER. The CDR3 is 15 residues long. This CDR3 reads CASSQDPGGRETQYF. The CDR3 DNA is TGCGCCAGCAGCCAAGACCCAGGCGGGAGAGAGACCCAGTACTTC.

V gene TRBV9 combines with J gene TRBJ2-5; possible D gene TRBD2, 6 bases. V dropped 3 bases and J dropped 4 bases, with 10 bases sitting between them. This CDR3 is built from 13 residues. CDR1 and CDR2 from the germline V gene are SGDLS and YYNGEE. The CDR3, as DNA: TGTGCCAGCAGCGCGGGGAGGATAGAGACCCAGTACTTC. Translated, it gives CASSAGRIETQYF. Using reference TRBV9 and TRBJ2-5 for the parts outside the CDR3, the full variable domain is DSGVTQTPKHLITATGQRVTLRCSPRSGDLSVYWYQQSLDQGLQFLIQYYNGEERAKGNILERFSAQQFPDLHSELNLSSLELGDSALYFCASSAGRIETQYFGPGTRLLVL.

Concerning this clone itself: Other DNA sequences in this specimen translate into the identical CDR3. This chain links TRBV5-6 with TRBJ1-2; weak D call: TRBD1 (5 bases). The CDR3 runs 13 residues. The V gene's germline CDR1 is SGHDT and CDR2 YYEEEE. Trimming took 0 bases from V and 8 from J, leaving 11 bases between them. The CDR3 nucleotides are TGTGCCAGCAGCTTGGATAGGGGCTGGGGCTACACCTTC. Amino acids: CASSLDRGWGYTF. The full variable domain, rest sourced from reference TRBV5-6 and TRBJ1-2, is DAGVTQSPTHLIKTRGQQVTLRCSPKSGHDTVSWYQQALGQGPQFIFQYYEEEERQRGNFPDRFSGHQFPNYSSELNVNALLLGDSALYLCASSLDRGWGYTFGSGTRLTVV.

The chain employs TRBV2 and TRBJ1-2; TRBD1 matches 8 bases. V was pared by 7 bases and J by 4 bases, with 11 bases of the junction left unmatched. Germline V gene data show CDR1 as SNHLY and CDR2 as FYNNEI. The CDR3 has 15 amino acids. CDR3 in DNA: TGTGCCAGCATGTTGGCAGGGGGCGGAGGCTATGGCTACACCTTC. Translated: CASMLAGGGGYGYTF.